These T cell receptor beta chains were read from a single sample in a study of blood T cell repertoires in COVID-19. Here immunoSEQ multiplex PCR was the method, and the copy in TCRdb shows in-frame clones only, minus some. This sample has some 290,000 clones; about nine tenths occur once, and the top ten carry roughly 2.2%. Sequencing was carried out using peripheral blood. Receptors were obtained from a woman between 45 and 65 years old who had recovered from COVID-19. Both conserved end residues are part of each CDR3.

v_gene	j_gene	CDR3aa
TRBV2	TRBJ1-4	CASEGAYTNEKLFF
TRBV9	TRBJ1-1	CASSPGAGVVMNTEAFF
TRBV6-5	TRBJ1-6	CASTEGDSINSPLHF
TRBV19	TRBJ2-7	CASSPQIGGADEQYF
TRBV20-1	TRBJ2-3	CSASFTGVRTDTQYF
TRBV30	TRBJ2-5	CAGGLGGETQYF
TRBV6-6	TRBJ2-1	CASRKTRDRGLYEQFF
TRBV5-1	TRBJ1-1	CASSLADRGTEAFF
TRBV7-2	TRBJ2-7	CASSITVTYEQYF
TRBV19	TRBJ1-4	CASSPGQGKYEKLFF
TRBV11-2	TRBJ2-3	CASSFRDRGSTQYF
TRBV5-6	TRBJ1-2	CASSQGTDDYGYTF
TRBV24-1	TRBJ1-5	CATSSRGNQPQHF
TRBV9	TRBJ2-7	CASSPTGEYEQYF
TRBV3-1/TRBV3-2	TRBJ1-1	CASSVRVNTEAFF
TRBV7-8	TRBJ1-6	CASSLQGGNSPLHF
TRBV7-2	TRBJ2-7	CASSPGTSGSYEQYF
TRBV30	TRBJ1-5	CAWSVWGVNQPQHF
TRBV4-2	TRBJ2-3	CASSQEARGLGDTQYF
TRBV30	TRBJ1-2	CAWSQMQGAGGYTF
TRBV10-1	TRBJ1-2	CAGGVHDGYTF
TRBV19	TRBJ1-2	CASTPGQFPYGYTF
TRBV27	TRBJ1-1	CASNDNRGTEAFF
TRBV29-1	TRBJ1-2	CSVEGGQGSGYTF
TRBV19	TRBJ1-1	CASSQRQGRRTEAFF
TRBV30	TRBJ1-1	CASTRDRVMVGSTEAFF
TRBV18	TRBJ2-1	CASSLFGTAYNEQFF
TRBV29-1	TRBJ1-1	CSVEASQGADTEAFF
TRBV11-2	TRBJ1-2	CASSRLQGGVLLNYGYTF
TRBV20-1	TRBJ2-5	CSASLGGQETQYF
TRBV24-1	TRBJ2-7	CATSDLGTGGSYEQYF
TRBV6-6	TRBJ2-7	CASSYPWTGGTYEQYF
TRBV5-1	TRBJ1-1	CASRFMGRLEAFF
TRBV4-1	TRBJ2-5	CASSQIILAGQETQYF
TRBV9	TRBJ2-5	CASSKTRTPQETQYF
TRBV10-1	TRBJ2-7	CASIKDRNF
TRBV24-1	TRBJ2-1	CATSDRGLVTYNEQFF
TRBV25-1	TRBJ1-2	CASSDAGSNYGYTF
TRBV30	TRBJ1-6	CAWSSGGGTPLHF
TRBV28	TRBJ2-5	CASSSPGVAGRETQYF
TRBV7-2	TRBJ1-1	CASSLGGQVVLNTEAFF
TRBV18	TRBJ2-1	CASSPLRGNEQFF
TRBV18	TRBJ2-1	CASSPQGQTYNEQFF
TRBV18	TRBJ2-5	CASSPEPSGLAGEVETQYF